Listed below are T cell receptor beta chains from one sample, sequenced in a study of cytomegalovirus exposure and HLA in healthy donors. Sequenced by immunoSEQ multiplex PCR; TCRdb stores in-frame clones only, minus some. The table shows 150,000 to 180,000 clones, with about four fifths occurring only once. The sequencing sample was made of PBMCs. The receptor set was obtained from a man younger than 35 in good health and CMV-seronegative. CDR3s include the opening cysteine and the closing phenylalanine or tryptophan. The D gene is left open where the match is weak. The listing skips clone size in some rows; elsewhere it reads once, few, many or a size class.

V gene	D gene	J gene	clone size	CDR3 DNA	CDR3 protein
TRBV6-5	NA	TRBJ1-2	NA	TGTGCCAGCAGTTACTCGGAGGGGAACTATGGCTACACCTTC	CASSYSEGNYGYTF
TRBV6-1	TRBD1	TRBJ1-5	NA	TGTGCCAGCAACGCAGGGGGGAATCAGCCCCAGCATTTT	CASNAGGNQPQHF
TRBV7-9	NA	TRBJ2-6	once	TGTGCCAGCAGCTGGAACAGGGTTGCTGGGGCCAACGTCCTGACTTTC	CASSWNRVAGANVLTF
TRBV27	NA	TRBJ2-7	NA	TGTGCCAGCAGTTTAAGGTCAGGGGTTCACGAGCAGTACTTC	CASSLRSGVHEQYF
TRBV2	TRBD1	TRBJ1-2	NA	TGTGCCAGCAGAGGGACAGGGACCGGCTACACCTTC	CASRGTGTGYTF
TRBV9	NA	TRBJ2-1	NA	TGTGCCAGCAGCCCTGGGGGCAGGGGCCACAATGAGCAGTTCTTC	CASSPGGRGHNEQFF
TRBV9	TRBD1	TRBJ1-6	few	TGTGCCAGCAGCTCCACCCCAGGGGGCTCGGGTAATTCACCCCTCCACTTT	CASSSTPGGSGNSPLHF
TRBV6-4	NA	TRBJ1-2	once	TGTGCCAGCAGTTATTCGGCAGGGGAAGGCTACACCTTC	CASSYSAGEGYTF
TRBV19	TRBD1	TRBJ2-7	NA	TGTGCCAGTAGTATAGGGACAGGGCCCTCCTACGAGCAGTACTTC	CASSIGTGPSYEQYF
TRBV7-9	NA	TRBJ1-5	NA	TGTGCCAGCAGCTTTTTCTCGGGGGGGACGAGAGATCAGCCCCAGCATTTT	CASSFFSGGTRDQPQHF
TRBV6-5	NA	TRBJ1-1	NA	TGTGCCAGCAGTTACTCGCAAGGCGGGCGGACTGAAGCTTTCTTT	CASSYSQGGRTEAFF
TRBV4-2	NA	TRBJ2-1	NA	TGTGCCAGCAGCCAAGACGGGAGCTCCTACAATGAGCAGTTCTTC	CASSQDGSSYNEQFF
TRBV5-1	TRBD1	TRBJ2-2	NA	TGCGCCAGCAGCGCGGGACAGGGGGGCACCGGGGAGCTGTTTTTT	CASSAGQGGTGELFF
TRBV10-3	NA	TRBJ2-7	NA	TGTGCCATCAGTGAGGGGGGCCCCCCTAACTACTACGAGCAGTACTTC	CAISEGGPPNYYEQYF
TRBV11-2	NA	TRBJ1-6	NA	TGTGCCAGCAGCTTAGAGGCAAGGGGTCGGAGCTATAATTCACCCCTCCACTTT	CASSLEARGRSYNSPLHF
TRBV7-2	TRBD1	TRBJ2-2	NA	TGTGCCAGCAGCCCAGGGGGGCAGGGGGCAACCGGGGAGCTGTTTTTT	CASSPGGQGATGELFF
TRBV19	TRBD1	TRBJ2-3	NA	TGTGCCAGCGAAAACCAGGGGGCCGACACAGATACGCAGTATTTT	CASENQGADTDTQYF
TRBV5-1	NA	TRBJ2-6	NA	TGCGCCAGCAGCTTAAGTCAGGGGACTGGGGCCAACGTCCTGACTTTC	CASSLSQGTGANVLTF
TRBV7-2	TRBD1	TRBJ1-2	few	TGTGCCAGCAGCTCCGCCGGGACAGGGGGTCATTTCGGCTACACCTTC	CASSSAGTGGHFGYTF
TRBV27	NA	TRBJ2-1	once	TGTGCCAGCAGTTTAACGGGGAATGAGCAGTTCTTC	CASSLTGNEQFF
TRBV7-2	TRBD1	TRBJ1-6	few	TGTGCCAGCAGCTTATCGGAGACAGGGCTCCGAAATTCACCCCTCCACTTT	CASSLSETGLRNSPLHF
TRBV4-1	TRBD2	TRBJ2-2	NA	TGCGCCAGCAGCCAAGATAGAACTAGCGGATTGGTCTGGGAGCTGTTTTTT	CASSQDRTSGLVWELFF
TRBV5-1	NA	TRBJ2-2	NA	TGCGCCAGCAGCCCCTCTTCAGGCACCGGGGAGCTGTTTTTT	CASSPSSGTGELFF
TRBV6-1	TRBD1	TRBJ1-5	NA	TGTGCCAGCAGCTACAGGGGGGGCGATCAGCCCCAGCATTTT	CASSYRGGDQPQHF
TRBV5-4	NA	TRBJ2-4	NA	TGTGCCAGCAGCCTGGTGGCGGGTGAGACCAAAAACAGTCAGTACTTC	CASSLVAGETKNSQYF
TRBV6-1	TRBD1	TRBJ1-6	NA	TGTGCCAGCAGCCGGGACAGGGGGCTTTCACCCCTCCACTTT	CASSRDRGLSPLHF
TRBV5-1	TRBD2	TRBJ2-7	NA	TGCGCCAGCAGCTTTTGGGCGGGAGGCTACGAGCAGTACTTC	CASSFWAGGYEQYF
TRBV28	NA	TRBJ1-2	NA	TGTGCCAGCAGTTTTACGGACATAAATGGCTACACCTTC	CASSFTDINGYTF
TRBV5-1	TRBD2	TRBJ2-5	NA	TGCGCCAGCAGCCCCGGAATCGGCGGGGGTGGAAGGGAGACCCAGTACTTC	CASSPGIGGGGRETQYF
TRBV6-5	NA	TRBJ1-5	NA	TGTGCCAGCAGTTACTCCTGGGCAGGGGGCAATCAGCCCCAGCATTTT	CASSYSWAGGNQPQHF
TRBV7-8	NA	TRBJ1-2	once	TGTGCCAGCAGCTCCATCGCGGCAGGGGAACGAGGCTACACCTTC	CASSSIAAGERGYTF
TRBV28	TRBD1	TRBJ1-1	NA	TGTGCCAGCAGTTTGGGACAGCGAGGGAACACTGAAGCTTTCTTT	CASSLGQRGNTEAFF
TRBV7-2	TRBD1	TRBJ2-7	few	TGTGCCAGCAGCAGCCAGGGGGCATATCGCTACGAGCAGTACTTC	CASSSQGAYRYEQYF
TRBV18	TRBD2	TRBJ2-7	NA	TGTGCCAGCTCACTGACCGGGAGGGCCGACGAGCAGTACTTC	CASSLTGRADEQYF
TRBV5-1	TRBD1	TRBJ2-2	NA	TGCGCCACCCAGGGGGCTCCGAACACCGGGGAGCTGTTTTTT	CATQGAPNTGELFF
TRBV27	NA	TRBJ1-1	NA	TGTGCCAGCAGTTTAATTTCCGGGAACACTGAAGCTTTCTTT	CASSLISGNTEAFF
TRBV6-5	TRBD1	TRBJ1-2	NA	TGTGCCAGCAGTTACTCATACAGGGGTCATGGCTACACCTTC	CASSYSYRGHGYTF
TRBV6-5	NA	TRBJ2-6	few	TGTGCCAGCAGTTACGAAGGCTCTGGGGCCAACGGCCTGACTTTC	CASSYEGSGANGLTF
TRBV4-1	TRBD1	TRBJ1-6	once	TGCGCCAGCAGCCAAGAGACAGGGTATTCACCCCTCCACTTT	CASSQETGYSPLHF
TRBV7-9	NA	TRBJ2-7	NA	TGTGCCAGCAGCCAAATGTACGAGCAGTACTTC	CASSQMYEQYF
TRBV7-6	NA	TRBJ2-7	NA	TGTGCCAGCAGCACCCGGACCGATCGGACAGTCTACCTTCGCGAGCAGTACTTC	CASSTRTDRTVYLREQYF
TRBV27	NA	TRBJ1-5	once	TGTGCCAGCAGTTTATATTTCACAGATAGCAATCAGCCCCAGCATTTT	CASSLYFTDSNQPQHF
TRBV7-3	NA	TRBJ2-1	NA	TGTGCCAGCAGCTCCGGACTGGAGGGTGAGCAGTTCTTC	CASSSGLEGEQFF
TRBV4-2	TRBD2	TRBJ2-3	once	TGTGCCAGCAGCCAAGATTCTCGTGCGGGGGGGAACACAGATACGCAGTATTTT	CASSQDSRAGGNTDTQYF
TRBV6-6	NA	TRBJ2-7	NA	TGTGCCAGCAGTTTTGTAGCCTACGAGCAGTACTTC	CASSFVAYEQYF
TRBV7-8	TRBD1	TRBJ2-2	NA	TGTGCCAGCAGCGATGCGAGACAGGGGGACACCGGGGAGCTGTTTTTT	CASSDARQGDTGELFF
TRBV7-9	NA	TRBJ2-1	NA	TGTGCCAGCAGCTTAGGGGGAGCAGGCAGCTCCTACAATGAGCAGTTCTTC	CASSLGGAGSSYNEQFF
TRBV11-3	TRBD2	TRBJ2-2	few	TGTGCCAGCAGCTTAGAAGGTCTAGCGGGGAACACCGGGGAGCTGTTTTTT	CASSLEGLAGNTGELFF